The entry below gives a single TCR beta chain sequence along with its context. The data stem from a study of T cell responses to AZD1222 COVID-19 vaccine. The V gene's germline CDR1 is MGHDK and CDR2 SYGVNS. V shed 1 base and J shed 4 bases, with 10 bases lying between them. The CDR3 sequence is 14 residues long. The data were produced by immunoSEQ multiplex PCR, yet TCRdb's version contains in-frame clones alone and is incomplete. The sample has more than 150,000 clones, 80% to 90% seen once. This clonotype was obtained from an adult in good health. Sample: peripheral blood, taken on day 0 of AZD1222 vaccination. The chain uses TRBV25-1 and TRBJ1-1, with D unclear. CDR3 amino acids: CASSESVAGTEAFF. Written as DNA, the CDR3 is TGTGCCAGCAGTGAATCCGTGGCTGGCACTGAAGCTTTCTTT.